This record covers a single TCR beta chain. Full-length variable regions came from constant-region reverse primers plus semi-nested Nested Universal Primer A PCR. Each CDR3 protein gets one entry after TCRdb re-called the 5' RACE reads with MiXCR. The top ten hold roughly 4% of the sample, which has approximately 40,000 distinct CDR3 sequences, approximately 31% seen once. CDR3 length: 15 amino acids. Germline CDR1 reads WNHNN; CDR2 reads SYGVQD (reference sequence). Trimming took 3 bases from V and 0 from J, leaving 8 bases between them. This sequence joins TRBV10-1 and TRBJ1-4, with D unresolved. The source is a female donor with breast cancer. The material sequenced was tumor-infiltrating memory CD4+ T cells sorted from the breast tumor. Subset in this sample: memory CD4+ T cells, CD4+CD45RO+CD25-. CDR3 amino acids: CASSEGIATNEKLFF. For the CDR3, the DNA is TGCGCCAGCAGTGAAGGGATTGCAACTAATGAAAAACTGTTTTTT.